The 13 T cell receptor beta chains below come from one sample, sequenced in a study of STAT3 mutations in large granular lymphocyte leukemia. Study-level results: In T-cell large granular lymphocyte leukemia, about half of patients showed multiple immunodominant subclonotypes.

For these receptors, no antigen is known. Produced via immunoSEQ multiplex PCR; TCRdb's table is partial and in-frame only. The table includes 30,000 to 35,000 clones, about 80% detected once. Sequencing input: peripheral blood mononuclear cells. Receptors originate from a woman in her fifties or sixties with T-cell large granular lymphocyte leukemia. Some clones in this sample may be carry-over from other donors' samples.

This rearrangement joins TRBV7-9 to TRBJ2-5; D remains unclear. The V end was cut by 1 base, the J end by 0 bases, with 9 bases between. CDR1 is SEHNR and CDR2 is FQNEAQ in the germline V gene (reference sequence). This CDR3 spans 15 amino acids. CDR3 DNA sequence: TGTGCCAGCAGCTTAGGAGTTCTGCACCAAGAGACCCAGTACTTC. Its protein product is CASSLGVLHQETQYF.

V and J are TRBV28 and TRBJ2-7; D might be TRBD1 (5 bases). The length of the CDR3 is 12 residues. V was trimmed by 7 bases and J by 2 bases, leaving 9 bases between them. The germline V gene encodes CDR1 MDHEN and CDR2 SYDVKM. In DNA, the CDR3 is TGTGCCAGCAAGACAGTTCCCTACGAGCAGTACTTC. Translating gives CASKTVPYEQYF.

V usage is TRBV19 and J usage is TRBJ2-3; 8 bases map to TRBD1. Per germline, CDR1 LNHDA and CDR2 SQIVND (reference sequence). The CDR3 is 14 amino acids. V was pared by 7 bases and J by 1 base, with 4 bases of the junction left unmatched. The CDR3 here is CASTGTGRTDTQYF. The CDR3 region has the DNA TGTGCCAGTACCGGGACAGGTCGCACAGATACGCAGTATTTT.

The chain combines TRBV7-2 with TRBJ1-2; the D is unclear. The CDR3 contains 12 residues. Germline CDR1 is SGHTA and CDR2 is FQGNSA. Trimming removed 8 bases from V and 8 bases from J, with 15 bases in between. This chain's CDR3 is CASFTDVRGYTF. The CDR3 region has the DNA TGTGCCAGCTTCACCGACGTTAGGGGCTACACCTTC.

The V and J genes are TRBV7-9 and TRBJ2-7; D may be TRBD1 or TRBD2 (5 bases each). The CDR3 is 14 amino acids. The V end lost 5 bases, the J end lost 0 bases, and 11 bases lay between the germline ends. Germline V CDR1 and CDR2: SEHNR, FQNEAQ (reference sequence). Written as DNA, the CDR3 is TGTGCCAGCAGCCCCGGGGCGGTCTCCTACGAGCAGTACTTC. As protein: CASSPGAVSYEQYF. Supplemented by reference TRBV7-9 and TRBJ2-7, the full variable domain reads DTGVSQNPRHKITKRGQNVTFRCDPISEHNRLYWYRQTLGQGPEFLTYFQNEAQLEKSRLLSDRFSAERPKGSFSTLEIQRTEQGDSAMYLCASSPGAVSYEQYFGPGTRLTVT.

The chain employs TRBV7-9 and TRBJ1-3, with 7 bases identical to TRBD1. Losses at the gene ends were 3 bases for V and 0 bases for J; bases not matched to a gene: 5. The CDR3 runs to 16 residues. Germline lookup yields CDR1 SEHNR and CDR2 FQNEAQ (reference sequence). CDR3 sequence reads: CASSLDRSSSGNTIYF. CDR3 coding DNA: TGTGCCAGCAGCTTGGACAGGTCCTCCTCTGGAAACACCATATATTTT.

The chain carries TRBV18 and TRBJ2-3; 8 nucleotides line up with TRBD1. The CDR3 consists of 15 residues. After removal of 3 bases from V and 2 bases from J, the junction contained 4 bases not matched to a gene. Germline V gene lookup returns CDR1 KGHSH and CDR2 LQKENI. The CDR3 nucleotides are TGTGCCAGCTCACCTACAGGGGGACACACAGATACGCAGTATTTT. Residues: CASSPTGGHTDTQYF. The full variable domain, rest sourced from reference TRBV18 and TRBJ2-3, is NAGVMQNPRHLVRRRGQEARLRCSPMKGHSHVYWYRQLPEEGLKFMVYLQKENIIDESGMPKERFSAEFPKEGPSILRIQQVVRGDSAAYFCASSPTGGHTDTQYFGPGTRLTVL.

This clone appeared a single time. The chain has TRBV7-8 and TRBJ2-7; 9 nucleotides line up with TRBD2. J was trimmed by 1 base and V by 4 bases; bases with no gene match: 8. This CDR3 contains 16 residues. Germline CDR1 is SGHVS and CDR2 is FQNEAQ. In DNA, the CDR3 is TGTGCCAGCAGCTCCAATAGCGGGAGAGGGTCCTACGAGCAGTACTTC. Protein: CASSSNSGRGSYEQYF.

The chain combines TRBV29-1 with TRBJ1-2, with 7 bases fitting TRBD1. This CDR3 has 14 amino acids. Germline CDR1 SQVTM, CDR2 ANQGSEA. Trimming at V came to 7 bases and at J to 3 bases, leaving 11 bases not matched to a gene. Here the CDR3 reads CSAGRRGTDYGYTF. CDR3 in DNA: TGCAGCGCTGGGCGCCGAGGGACAGACTATGGCTACACCTTC.

This chain uses TRBV28 with TRBJ2-2, with 8 bases matching TRBD1. The germline V gene has CDR1 MDHEN and CDR2 SYDVKM. This CDR3 spans 16 amino acids. Germline trimming cut 2 bases from V and 5 bases from J; bases unmatched to any gene: 7. The CDR3 region has the DNA TGTGCCAGCAGTTTAGCCGGACAGGGTAAAACCGGGGAGCTGTTTTTT. It codes for CASSLAGQGKTGELFF.

This chain connects TRBV5-4 to TRBJ2-2; TRBD1 matches at 8 bases. CDR1 is SGHNT and CDR2 is YYREEE in the germline V gene (reference sequence). The V gene end was trimmed by 2 bases and the J gene end by 7 bases; junction bases not matched to a gene: 7. This CDR3 spans 15 amino acids. The DNA of the CDR3 is TGTGCCAGCAGCTTCCTGACAGGGGCGGGCGGGGAGCTGTTTTTT. It translates to CASSFLTGAGGELFF.

The chain employs TRBV6-1 and TRBJ1-5, with D maybe TRBD1 (5 bases). Germline lookup yields CDR1 MNHNS and CDR2 SASEGT. The CDR3 consists of 13 residues. The V end lost 6 bases, the J end lost 7 bases, and 13 bases lay between the germline ends. The CDR3 DNA sequence: TGTGCCAGCAGCCCGGACTGGGACCAGCCCCAGCATTTT. Translation: CASSPDWDQPQHF.

CDR3 region: CASSTQGSAGELFF. The CDR3 nucleotides are TGTGCCAGCAGTACACAGGGTTCGGCCGGGGAGCTGTTTTTT. The chain recombines TRBV25-1 with TRBJ2-2; D might be TRBD1 (6 bases). Between the trimmed V and J ends, which lost 5 bases and 6 bases, there was a span of 13 bases. This CDR3 spans 14 amino acids. Per germline, CDR1 MGHDK and CDR2 SYGVNS.